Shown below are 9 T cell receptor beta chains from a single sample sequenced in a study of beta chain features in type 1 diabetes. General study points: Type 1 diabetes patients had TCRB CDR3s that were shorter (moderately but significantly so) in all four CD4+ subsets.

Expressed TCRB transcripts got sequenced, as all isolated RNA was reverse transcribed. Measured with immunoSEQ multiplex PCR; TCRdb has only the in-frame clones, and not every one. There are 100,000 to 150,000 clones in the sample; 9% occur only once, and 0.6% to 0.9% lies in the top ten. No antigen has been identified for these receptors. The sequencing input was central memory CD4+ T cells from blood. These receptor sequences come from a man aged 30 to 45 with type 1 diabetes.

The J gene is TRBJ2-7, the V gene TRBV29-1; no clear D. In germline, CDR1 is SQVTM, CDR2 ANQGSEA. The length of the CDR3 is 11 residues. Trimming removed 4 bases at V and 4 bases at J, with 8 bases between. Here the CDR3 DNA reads TGCAGCGTTGCGACATCTTACGAGCAGTACTTC. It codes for CSVATSYEQYF.

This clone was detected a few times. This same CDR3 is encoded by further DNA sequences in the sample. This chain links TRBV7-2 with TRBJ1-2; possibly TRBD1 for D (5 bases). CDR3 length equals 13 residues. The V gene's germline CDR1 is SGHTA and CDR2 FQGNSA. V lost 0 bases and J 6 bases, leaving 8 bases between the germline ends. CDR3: CASSLAGGNGYTF. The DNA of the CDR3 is TGTGCCAGCAGCTTAGCGGGGGGGAATGGCTACACCTTC.

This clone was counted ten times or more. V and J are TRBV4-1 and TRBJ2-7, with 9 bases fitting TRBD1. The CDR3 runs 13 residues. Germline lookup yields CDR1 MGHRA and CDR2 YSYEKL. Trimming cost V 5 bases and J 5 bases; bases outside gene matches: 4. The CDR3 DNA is TGCGCCAGCAGCTGGGACAGGGTCAACGAGCAGTACTTC. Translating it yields CASSWDRVNEQYF.

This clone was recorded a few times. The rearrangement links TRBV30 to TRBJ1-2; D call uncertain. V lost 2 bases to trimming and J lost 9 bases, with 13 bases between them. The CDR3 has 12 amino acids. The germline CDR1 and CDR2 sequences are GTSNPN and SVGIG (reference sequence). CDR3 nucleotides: TGTGCCTGGAGTAGTACCGTAGAGAGCTACACCTTC. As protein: CAWSSTVESYTF.

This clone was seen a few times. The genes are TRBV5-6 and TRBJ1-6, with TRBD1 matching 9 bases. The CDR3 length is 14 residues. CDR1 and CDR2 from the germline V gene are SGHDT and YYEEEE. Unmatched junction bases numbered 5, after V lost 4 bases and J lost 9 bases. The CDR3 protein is CASSHGTGSSPLHF. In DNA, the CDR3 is TGTGCCAGCAGCCACGGGACAGGGAGTTCACCCCTCCACTTT.

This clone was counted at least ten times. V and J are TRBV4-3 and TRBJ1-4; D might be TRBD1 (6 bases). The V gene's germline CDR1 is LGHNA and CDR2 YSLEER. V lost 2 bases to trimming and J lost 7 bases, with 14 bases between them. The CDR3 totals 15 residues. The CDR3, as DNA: TGCGCCAGCAGCCAAATGGACAGCGCCCGTGAAAAACTGTTTTTT. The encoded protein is CASSQMDSAREKLFF.

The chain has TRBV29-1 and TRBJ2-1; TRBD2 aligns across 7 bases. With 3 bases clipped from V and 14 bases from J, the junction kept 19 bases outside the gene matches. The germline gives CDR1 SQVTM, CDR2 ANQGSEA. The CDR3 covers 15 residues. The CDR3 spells CSVDYSSAGIGPKFF. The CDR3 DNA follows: TGCAGCGTTGATTATTCTTCAGCGGGGATAGGTCCTAAGTTCTTC.

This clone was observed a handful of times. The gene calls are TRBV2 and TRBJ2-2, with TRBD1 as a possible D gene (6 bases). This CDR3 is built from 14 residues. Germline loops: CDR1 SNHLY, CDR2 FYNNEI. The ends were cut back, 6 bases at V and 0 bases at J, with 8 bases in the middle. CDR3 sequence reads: CASRRQANTGELFF. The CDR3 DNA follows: TGTGCCAGCAGAAGACAGGCGAACACCGGGGAGCTGTTTTTT.

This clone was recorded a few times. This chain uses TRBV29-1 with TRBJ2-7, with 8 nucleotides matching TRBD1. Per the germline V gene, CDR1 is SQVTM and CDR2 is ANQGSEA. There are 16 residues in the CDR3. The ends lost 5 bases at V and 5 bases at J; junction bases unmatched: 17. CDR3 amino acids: CSVKLTGARGAHEQYF. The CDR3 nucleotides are TGCAGCGTTAAACTGACAGGGGCCCGTGGGGCCCACGAGCAGTACTTC.